This is a list of T cell receptor beta chains from one sample in a study of blood T cells in healthy people across ages. Via MiXCR, TCRdb re-called the 5' RACE reads, giving one row per CDR3 protein. The sample includes hundreds of thousands of distinct CDR3 sequences, under 45% seen only once; the top ten take approximately 20%. Sequencing was performed on blood. These receptors were taken from a man aged 55 to 69 in good health. Both conserved end residues are part of each CDR3. Each record gives: D gene, J gene, CDR3 length, clone size, V gene, CDR3 DNA, CDR3 protein. The D gene is left open where the match is weak. Only some rows state a clone size, as once, few, many or a class for expanded clones.

TRBD1 TRBJ2-7 14 - TRBV2 TGTGCCAGTCTTCCGGGACAGGGGGCTCGGGAGCAGTACTTC CASLPGQGAREQYF
- TRBJ2-5 13 - TRBV18 TGTGCCAGCTCCCTCACAACGACAGAGACCCAGTACTTC CASSLTTTETQYF
- TRBJ1-4 16 - TRBV4-1 TGCGCCAGCAGCCGCATTCCTCAGGGGCCCAATGAAAAACTGTTTTTT CASSRIPQGPNEKLFF
TRBD1 TRBJ1-1 16 few TRBV7-2 TGTGCCAGCAGCTTCTGGGCAGGGGGCCCGAACACTGAAGCTTTCTTT CASSFWAGGPNTEAFF
- TRBJ2-7 12 few TRBV30 TGTGCCTGGAGTTCAGTACTCTACGAGCAGTACTTC CAWSSVLYEQYF
- TRBJ2-7 13 - TRBV6-2/TRBV6-3 TGTGCCAGCAGTTACTTCAAATCCTACGAGCAGTACTTC CASSYFKSYEQYF
TRBD2 TRBJ2-1 17 - TRBV28 TGTGCCAGCAGCTCCTCCGGGGGGGCTCGCTCCTACAATGAGCAGTTCTTC CASSSSGGARSYNEQFF
- TRBJ2-5 13 few TRBV2 TGTGCCAGCAAGTCGATTAGCCAAGAGACCCAGTACTTC CASKSISQETQYF
TRBD1 TRBJ1-2 16 few TRBV27 TGTGCCAGCAGTGCGGCCCGCGGACAGGCGGGCTATGGCTACACCTTC CASSAARGQAGYGYTF
TRBD1 TRBJ2-5 17 - TRBV5-1 TGCGCCAGCAGTTTAGGACAGGGGGGATCGTACCAAGAGACCCAGTACTTC CASSLGQGGSYQETQYF
- TRBJ2-6 13 - TRBV27 TGTGCCAGCATGGGGGCTGGGGCCAACGTCCTGACTTTC CASMGAGANVLTF
- TRBJ2-7 11 many TRBV29-1 TGCAGCGCCGCGGCAGGCAGCGAGCAGTACTTC CSAAAGSEQYF
- TRBJ2-1 15 - TRBV7-9 TGTGCCAGCAGCTTAGACGGACAGAAATACAATGAACAGTTCTTC CASSLDGQKYNEQFF
- TRBJ2-6 14 few TRBV6-2/TRBV6-3 TGTGCCAGCAGCTTTGCAACTGGGGCCAACGTCCTGACTTTC CASSFATGANVLTF
- TRBJ1-4 12 few TRBV12-3/TRBV12-4 TGTGCCAGCAGCGCCAACCTCGTTAAACTGTTTTTT CASSANLVKLFF
- TRBJ2-3 17 - TRBV7-2 TGTGCCAGCAGCTATAGGGGGGGGAGCTCAAGCACAGATACGCAGTATTTT CASSYRGGSSSTDTQYF
TRBD2 TRBJ2-3 16 - TRBV24-1 TGTGCCACCAGTGATTCGGCTAGCGGGGGGCCAGATACGCAGTATTTT CATSDSASGGPDTQYF
- TRBJ2-7 11 few TRBV30 TGTGCCTGGGGCAGGGGACGCGAGCAGTACTTC CAWGRGREQYF
TRBD1 TRBJ2-7 15 - TRBV2 TGTGCCAGCAGTCGTCAGACAGGGTTGGCCCACGAGCAGTACTTC CASSRQTGLAHEQYF
- TRBJ2-5 13 once TRBV25-1 TGTGCCAGCACGTTCCGGACGAAAGAGACCCAGTACTTC CASTFRTKETQYF
TRBD1 TRBJ2-7 16 few TRBV7-2 TGTGCCAGCAGCCTGGACAGGGGACGGCCTGTCTACGAGCAGTACTTC CASSLDRGRPVYEQYF
- TRBJ2-7 14 - TRBV20-1 TGCAGTGCTAGACCTACAGGACTCCTCTACGAGCAGTACTTC CSARPTGLLYEQYF
- TRBJ1-1 14 - TRBV29-1 TGCAGCGTTGCGCCCGCCGCCCTTTCCACTGAAGCTTTCTTT CSVAPAALSTEAFF
TRBD1 TRBJ2-7 15 - TRBV13 TGTGCCAGCACCTCCTCTGGGACAGGACGCTACGAGCAGTACTTC CASTSSGTGRYEQYF
TRBD1 TRBJ2-4 19 few TRBV3-1 TGTGCCAGCAGCCTATCCTGGACAGGGGGCACTCTAGCCAAAAACATTCAGTACTTC CASSLSWTGGTLAKNIQYF
TRBD1 TRBJ1-6 15 - TRBV28 TGTGCCAGCACCTCCCTCGGACAGGGCGACTCACCCCTCCACTTT CASTSLGQGDSPLHF
- TRBJ1-2 11 - TRBV27 TGTGCCAGCAGATTGGGTAATAGCTACACCTTC CASRLGNSYTF
- TRBJ2-5 12 - TRBV29-1 TGCAGCGCTACGGACATCCAAGAGACCCAGTACTTC CSATDIQETQYF
TRBD1 TRBJ1-2 14 few TRBV28 TGTGCCAGCGGAACGACAGGGGGCTCAGCTGGCTACACCTTC CASGTTGGSAGYTF
TRBD1 TRBJ1-1 13 - TRBV4-3 TGCGCCAGCAGCCAAGATAGGGACAGTGAAGCTTTCTTT CASSQDRDSEAFF
- TRBJ2-7 15 - TRBV4-1 TGCGCCAGCAGCTCCCACCTGGACCGGTCCTACGAGCAGTACTTC CASSSHLDRSYEQYF
- TRBJ2-7 13 few TRBV7-2 TGTGCCAGCAGCTTAGACAAGCACTACGAGCAGTACTTC CASSLDKHYEQYF
TRBD1 TRBJ2-7 18 - TRBV5-1 TGCGCCAGCAGCTTGGGGACAGGGGCGATACCGAGCTCCTACGAGCAGTACTTC CASSLGTGAIPSSYEQYF
- TRBJ2-7 12 - TRBV12-3/TRBV12-4 TGTGCCAGCAGACCTTGGAACTACGAGCAGTACTTC CASRPWNYEQYF
- TRBJ2-7 15 many TRBV12-3/TRBV12-4 TGTGCCAGCAGTTTAGCTAGTTCGAGCTCCTACGAGCAGTACTTC CASSLASSSSYEQYF
- TRBJ2-1 19 - TRBV18 TGTGCCAGCTTACCAGATCGAGGGACCACGGCAGGTGCCTACAATGAGCAGTTCTTC CASLPDRGTTAGAYNEQFF
- TRBJ2-1 13 - TRBV20-1 TGCAGCGTTCCGGGAATAACCTACAATGAGCAGTTCTTC CSVPGITYNEQFF
- TRBJ2-7 15 once TRBV3-1 TGTGCCAGCAGCCAAGACAGGTACGCCTACAATGAGCAGTACTTC CASSQDRYAYNEQYF
- TRBJ2-7 13 - TRBV2 TGTGCCAGCAGTGAAGGTAGCGGCGACGAGCAGTACTTC CASSEGSGDEQYF
TRBD1 TRBJ2-1 14 few TRBV15 TGTGCCACCAGGGGGACAGGGTTCAGGGATGAGCAGTTCTTC CATRGTGFRDEQFF
- TRBJ2-5 15 few TRBV4-3 TGCGCCAGCAGCCAAGATTACTCGGGGACCACGACCCAGTACTTC CASSQDYSGTTTQYF
TRBD2 TRBJ2-1 15 few TRBV6-2/TRBV6-3 TGTGCCAGCAGTTACACCAGACTAGCTTTCGATGAGCAGTTCTTC CASSYTRLAFDEQFF
- TRBJ1-4 15 - TRBV7-2 TGTGCCAGCAGCCGTACGCCAGGGCCTAATGAAAAACTGTTTTTT CASSRTPGPNEKLFF